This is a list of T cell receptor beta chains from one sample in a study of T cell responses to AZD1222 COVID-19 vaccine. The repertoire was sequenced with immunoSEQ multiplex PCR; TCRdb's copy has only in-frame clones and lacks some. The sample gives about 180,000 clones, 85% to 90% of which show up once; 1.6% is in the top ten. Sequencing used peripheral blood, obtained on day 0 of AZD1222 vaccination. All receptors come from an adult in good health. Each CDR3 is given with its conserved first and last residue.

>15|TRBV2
CASRLSGAGRTEAFF
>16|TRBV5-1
CASSLGQSTATGELFF
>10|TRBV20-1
CSARGGEQFF
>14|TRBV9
CASSADGYTGELFF
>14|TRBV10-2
CASTGGAELGEAFF
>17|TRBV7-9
CASRGVASQDGVETQYF
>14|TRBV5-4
CASSSFGAGEKLFF
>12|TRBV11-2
CASSLGYNTIYF
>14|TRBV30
CALSSGRGNSPLHF
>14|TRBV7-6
CASSKAGARGPQHF
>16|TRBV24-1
CATSDAGGVSNQPQHF
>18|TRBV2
CASSEGLRGRVSGNTIYF